The next 15 T cell receptor beta chains were all read from a single sample in a study of T cells in Graves' hyperthyroidism and ophthalmopathy. The investigators amplified TCR beta CDR3 regions from RNA transcripts. HTBI primers were used for first-round RT-PCR of the TCR CDR3. TCRdb independently ran MiXCR on the multiplex PCR reads; one entry per CDR3 protein. Of 500,000 or so distinct CDR3 sequences listed, 17% are singletons. Material: blood. All receptors come from a woman aged 18-30 years with Graves' ophthalmopathy.

The rearrangement uses TRBV5-4 and TRBJ2-3; 13 bases align to TRBD2. J was trimmed by 0 bases and V by 1 base; bases with no gene match: 5. Germline loops: CDR1 SGHNT, CDR2 YYREEE (reference sequence). The length of the CDR3 is 18 residues. CDR3 in DNA: TGTGCCAGCAGCTTGCCGACTAGCGGGGGGACTAGCACAGATACGCAGTATTTT. Its protein is CASSLPTSGGTSTDTQYF.

This clonotype has a count of ten or more. This sequence joins TRBV28 and TRBJ1-1, with D maybe TRBD1 (6 bases). The length of the CDR3 is 16 residues. Germline loops: CDR1 MDHEN, CDR2 SYDVKM. V shed 0 bases and J shed 0 bases, with 11 bases lying between them. DNA for the CDR3: TGTGCCAGCAGTTTATGGGGAGGGGGGATGAACACTGAAGCTTTCTTT. It encodes CASSLWGGGMNTEAFF.

This clonotype was picked up many times. The chain couples TRBV27 to TRBJ1-1, with TRBD1 as a possible D gene (5 bases). Germline CDR1 and CDR2: MNHEY and SMNVEV (reference sequence). V was cut by 6 bases and J by 1 base, with 21 bases left in between. The CDR3 runs 17 residues. CDR3 region: CASSQGSLGGKNTEAFF. The CDR3 bases are TGTGCCAGCAGCCAAGGTTCGCTTGGGGGTAAGAACACTGAAGCTTTCTTT.

The V gene is TRBV19, the J gene TRBJ2-1; 7 bases map to TRBD2. V gave up 2 bases and J gave up 9 bases; unmatched junction bases: 7. CDR1 LNHDA and CDR2 SQIVND come from the germline V gene (reference sequence). The CDR3 has 14 amino acids. In DNA form, the CDR3 reads TGTGCCAGTAGTATATTTCAGGGCGGGGGTGAGCAGTTCTTC. Amino acid sequence: CASSIFQGGGEQFF. Full variable domain (outside the CDR3, taken from reference TRBV19 and TRBJ2-1): DGGITQSPKYLFRKEGQNVTLSCEQNLNHDAMYWYRQDPGQGLRLIYYSQIVNDFQKGDIAEGYSVSREKKESFPLTVTSAQKNPTAFYLCASSIFQGGGEQFFGPGTRLTVL.

The chain employs TRBV2 and TRBJ1-5, with 11 nucleotides matching TRBD1. Germline V CDR1 and CDR2: SNHLY, FYNNEI. This CDR3 spans 17 amino acids. V lost 5 bases, J lost 3 bases, and 9 bases stayed unmatched. The CDR3 bases are TGTGCCAGCAGTCTCATTGGACAGGGGGCAGTCAATCAGCCCCAGCATTTT. Amino acid sequence: CASSLIGQGAVNQPQHF.

Worth noting for this clonotype: A much more abundant neighbour one base away suggests this may be a read error. The gene calls are TRBV30 and TRBJ2-7, with TRBD1 matching 7 bases. With V trimmed by 0 bases and J by 3 bases, 8 bases remained unmatched. CDR1 GTSNPN and CDR2 SVGIG come from the germline V gene (reference sequence). The CDR3 length is 15 residues. The CDR3 DNA sequence: TGTGCCTGGAGTGTACGGTGGACAGGAGGCTACGAGCAGTACTTC. This sequence encodes CAWSVRWTGGYEQYF. Variable domain in full (rest from reference TRBV30 and TRBJ2-7): SQTIHQWPATLVQPVGSPLSLECTVEGTSNPNLYWYRQAAGRGLQLLFYSVGIGQISSEVPQNLSASRPQDRQFILSSKKLLLSDSGFYLCAWSVRWTGGYEQYFGPGTRLTVT.

This clonotype has ten or more counts. The V gene is TRBV6-1, the J gene TRBJ2-3, with D possibly matching TRBD1 (6 bases). CDR1 MNHNS and CDR2 SASEGT come from the germline V gene. The CDR3 contains 15 residues. The V and J ends lost 3 bases and 0 bases respectively, with 10 bases between them. CDR3: CASSDQTGSTDTQYF. The CDR3 DNA reads TGTGCCAGCAGTGACCAGACAGGTAGCACAGATACGCAGTATTTT.

This clonotype was counted between two and nine times. V and J are TRBV4-3 and TRBJ2-1; TRBD2 agrees at 10 bases. There are 15 residues in the CDR3. CDR1 is LGHNA and CDR2 is YSLEER in the germline V gene. V shed 1 base, J shed 6 bases, and the junction held 3 bases outside the gene matches. The CDR3 bases are TGCGCCAGCAGCCAAGGGACTAGCGGTTTCAATGAGCAGTTCTTC. It encodes CASSQGTSGFNEQFF.

Here the CDR3 reads CAISEPSTGGTYEQYF. The CDR3 DNA is TGTGCCATCAGTGAGCCGTCCACAGGAGGGACCTACGAGCAGTACTTC. The chain carries TRBV10-3 and TRBJ2-7, with D perhaps TRBD2 (6 bases). Looked up from germline, CDR1 is ENHRY and CDR2 is SYGVKD. The CDR3 loop spans 16 amino acids. The V gene lost 2 bases and the J gene lost 2 bases, with 16 bases spanning the gap.

This clonotype came up many times. The chain joins TRBV10-3 to TRBJ1-5, with 8 bases lining up with TRBD1. The CDR3 loop spans 16 amino acids. CDR1 and CDR2 (germline): ENHRY, SYGVKD. After removal of 6 bases from V and 0 bases from J, the junction contained 7 bases not matched to a gene. The CDR3 nucleotides read TGTGCCATCAGCCCGGACAGGGCGTATAGCAATCAGCCCCAGCATTTT. Its translation is CAISPDRAYSNQPQHF.

This clonotype has just a few counts. The rearrangement joins TRBV4-2 to TRBJ1-2; weak D call: TRBD1 (5 bases). This CDR3 is built from 16 residues. Trimming cost V 7 bases and J 1 base, with 19 bases left between them. Germline values: CDR1 LGHNA, CDR2 YNFKEQ. Here the CDR3 DNA reads TGTGCCAGCAAGGCGGGGCAGACAAACTATAACTATGGCTACACCTTC. It specifies CASKAGQTNYNYGYTF.

The V and J genes are TRBV30 and TRBJ2-7; no clear D gene. Trimming cost V 4 bases and J 7 bases, with 14 bases left between them. Per germline, CDR1 GTSNPN and CDR2 SVGIG (reference sequence). This CDR3 contains 12 residues. Here the CDR3 DNA reads TGTGCCTGGAAAGTATCGCCCGGGGAGCAGTACTTC. It translates to CAWKVSPGEQYF.

This clonotype was recorded at least ten times. This chain uses TRBV28 with TRBJ2-7; maybe TRBD2 (5 bases). Trimming pared 7 bases from V and 7 bases from J, leaving 14 bases between. The germline gives CDR1 MDHEN, CDR2 SYDVKM. The CDR3 runs to 12 residues. CDR3: CASTPGGWEQYF. DNA of the CDR3: TGTGCCAGCACCCCAGGCGGGTGGGAGCAGTACTTC.

In this sample, this clonotype turned up many times. The chain carries TRBV7-3 and TRBJ2-5; maybe TRBD1 (6 bases). Trimming took off 5 bases at V and 5 bases at J, with 18 bases between the two ends. CDR1 and CDR2 (germline): SGHTA, FQGTGA. The CDR3 sequence is 15 residues long. CDR3 nucleotide sequence: TGTGCCAGCAGCAAAGAGGACAGTGGCGGCGAGACCCAGTACTTC. Its protein product is CASSKEDSGGETQYF. The full variable domain, its missing parts supplied by reference TRBV7-3 and TRBJ2-5, is GAGVSQTPSNKVTEKGKYVELRCDPISGHTALYWYRQSLGQGPEFLIYFQGTGAADDSGLPNDRFFAVRPEGSVSTLKIQRTERGDSAVYLCASSKEDSGGETQYFGPGTRLLVL.

This clonotype was recorded once. The V gene is TRBV3-1, the J gene TRBJ1-4, with a possible D match to TRBD1 (5 bases). There are 15 residues in the CDR3. Germline V gene sequence: CDR1 LGHDT, CDR2 YNNKEL (reference sequence). The ends were cut back, 0 bases at V and 6 bases at J, with 11 bases in the middle. CDR3 amino acids: CASSQEGGRDEKLFF. The CDR3, as DNA: TGTGCCAGCAGCCAAGAGGGGGGTCGTGATGAAAAACTGTTTTTT. The entire variable domain, with the rest obtained from reference TRBV3-1 and TRBJ1-4, is as follows: DTAVSQTPKYLVTQMGNDKSIKCEQNLGHDTMYWYKQDSKKFLKIMFSYNNKELIINETVPNRFSPKSPDKAHLNLHINSLELGDSAVYFCASSQEGGRDEKLFFGSGTQLSVL.